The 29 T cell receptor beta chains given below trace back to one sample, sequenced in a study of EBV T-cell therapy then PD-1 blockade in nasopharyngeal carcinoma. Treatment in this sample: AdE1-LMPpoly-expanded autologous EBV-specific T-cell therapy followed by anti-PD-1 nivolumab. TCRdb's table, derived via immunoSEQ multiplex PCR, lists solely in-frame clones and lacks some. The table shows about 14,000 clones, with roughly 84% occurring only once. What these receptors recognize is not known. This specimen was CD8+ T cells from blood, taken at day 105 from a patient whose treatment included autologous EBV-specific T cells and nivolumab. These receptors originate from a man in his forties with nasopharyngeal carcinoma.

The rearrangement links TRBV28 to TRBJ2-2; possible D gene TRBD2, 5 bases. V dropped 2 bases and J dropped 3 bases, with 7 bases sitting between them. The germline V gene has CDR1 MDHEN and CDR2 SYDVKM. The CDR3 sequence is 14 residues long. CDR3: CASSLERYTGELFF. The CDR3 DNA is TGTGCCAGCAGTTTAGAGCGGTACACCGGGGAGCTGTTTTTT. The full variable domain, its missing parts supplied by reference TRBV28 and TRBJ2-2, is DVKVTQSSRYLVKRTGEKVFLECVQDMDHENMFWYRQDPGLGLRLIYFSYDVKMKEKGDIPEGYSVSREKKERFSLILESASTNQTSMYLCASSLERYTGELFFGEGSRLTVL.

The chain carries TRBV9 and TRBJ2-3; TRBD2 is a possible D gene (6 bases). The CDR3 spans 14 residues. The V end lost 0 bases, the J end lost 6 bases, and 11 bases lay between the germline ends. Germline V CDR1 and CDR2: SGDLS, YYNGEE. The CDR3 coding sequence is TGTGCCAGCAGCGTAGCGGGGGACGGGGATACGCAGTATTTT. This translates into CASSVAGDGDTQYF.

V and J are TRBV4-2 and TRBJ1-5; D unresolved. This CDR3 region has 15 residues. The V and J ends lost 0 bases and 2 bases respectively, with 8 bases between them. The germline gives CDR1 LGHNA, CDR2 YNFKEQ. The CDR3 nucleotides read TGTGCCAGCAGCCAAGATGGGCAGGGCAATCAGCCCCAGCATTTT. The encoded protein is CASSQDGQGNQPQHF.

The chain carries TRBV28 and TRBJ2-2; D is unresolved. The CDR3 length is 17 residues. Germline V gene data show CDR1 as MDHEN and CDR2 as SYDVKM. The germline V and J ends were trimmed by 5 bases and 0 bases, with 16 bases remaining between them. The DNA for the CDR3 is TGTGCCAGCAGTCCTCCCCCCGCAACCACGAACACCGGGGAGCTGTTTTTT. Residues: CASSPPPATTNTGELFF.

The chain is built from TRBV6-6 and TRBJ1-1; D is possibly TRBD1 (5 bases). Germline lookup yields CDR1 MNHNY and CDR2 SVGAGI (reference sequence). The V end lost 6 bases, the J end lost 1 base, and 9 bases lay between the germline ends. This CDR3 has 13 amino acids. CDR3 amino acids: CASSFTGNTEAFF. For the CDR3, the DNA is TGTGCCAGCAGCTTTACAGGGAACACTGAAGCTTTCTTT.

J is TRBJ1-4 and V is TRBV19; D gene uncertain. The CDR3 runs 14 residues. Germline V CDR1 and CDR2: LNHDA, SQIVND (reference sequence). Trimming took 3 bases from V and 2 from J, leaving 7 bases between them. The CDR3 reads CASSIGVTNEKLFF. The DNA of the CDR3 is TGTGCCAGTAGTATCGGGGTGACTAATGAAAAACTGTTTTTT.

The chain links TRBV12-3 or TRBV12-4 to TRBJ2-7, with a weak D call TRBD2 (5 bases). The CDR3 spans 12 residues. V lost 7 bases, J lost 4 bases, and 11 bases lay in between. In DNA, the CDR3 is TGTGCCAGCACCCAAGGAGGTTACGAGCAGTACTTC. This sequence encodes CASTQGGYEQYF.

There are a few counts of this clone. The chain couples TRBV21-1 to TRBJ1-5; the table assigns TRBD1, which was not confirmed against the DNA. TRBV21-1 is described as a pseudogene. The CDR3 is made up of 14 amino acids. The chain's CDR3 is CASSKARGNQPQHF. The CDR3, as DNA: TGTGCCAGCAGCAAAGCCAGGGGCAATCAGCCCCAGCATTTT.

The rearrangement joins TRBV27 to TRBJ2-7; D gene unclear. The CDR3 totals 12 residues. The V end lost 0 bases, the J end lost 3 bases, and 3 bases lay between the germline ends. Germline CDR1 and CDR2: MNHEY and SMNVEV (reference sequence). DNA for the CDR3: TGTGCCAGCAGTTTATCTGTCTACGAGCAGTACTTC. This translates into CASSLSVYEQYF.

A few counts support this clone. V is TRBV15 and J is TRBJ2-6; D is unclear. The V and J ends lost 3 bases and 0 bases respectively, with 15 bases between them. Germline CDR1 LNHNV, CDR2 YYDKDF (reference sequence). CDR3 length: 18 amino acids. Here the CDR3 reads CATSSSMSSISGANVLTF. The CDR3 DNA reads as TGTGCCACCAGCAGTTCCATGAGCAGCATCTCTGGGGCCAACGTCCTGACTTTC.

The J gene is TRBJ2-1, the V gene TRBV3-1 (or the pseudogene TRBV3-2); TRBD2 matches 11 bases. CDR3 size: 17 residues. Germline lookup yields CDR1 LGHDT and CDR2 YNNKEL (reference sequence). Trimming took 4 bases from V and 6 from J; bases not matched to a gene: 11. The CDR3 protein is CASSRVVAGGQGNEQFF. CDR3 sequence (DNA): TGTGCCAGCAGCCGGGTGGTAGCGGGGGGGCAAGGCAATGAGCAGTTCTTC.

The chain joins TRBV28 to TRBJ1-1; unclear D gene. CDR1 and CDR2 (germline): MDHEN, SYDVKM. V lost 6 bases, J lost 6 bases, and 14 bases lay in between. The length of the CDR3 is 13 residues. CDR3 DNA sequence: TGTGCCAGCAGCATGGGCCCAACGGCTGAAGCTTTCTTT. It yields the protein CASSMGPTAEAFF.

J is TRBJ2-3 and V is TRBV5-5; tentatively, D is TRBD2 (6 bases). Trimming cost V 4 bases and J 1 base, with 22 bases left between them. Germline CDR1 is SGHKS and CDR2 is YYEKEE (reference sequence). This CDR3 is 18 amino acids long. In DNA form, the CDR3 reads TGTGCCAGCAGCAGTTTAAGTGGGGGAGGTGGGCGCACAGATACGCAGTATTTT. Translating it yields CASSSLSGGGGRTDTQYF.

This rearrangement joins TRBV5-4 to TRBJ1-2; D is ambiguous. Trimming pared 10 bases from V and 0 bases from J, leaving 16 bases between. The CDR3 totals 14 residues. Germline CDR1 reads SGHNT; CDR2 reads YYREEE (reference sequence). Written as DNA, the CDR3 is TGTGCCGGAGGAGGAGGGAAAGCTAACTATGGCTACACCTTC. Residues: CAGGGGKANYGYTF.

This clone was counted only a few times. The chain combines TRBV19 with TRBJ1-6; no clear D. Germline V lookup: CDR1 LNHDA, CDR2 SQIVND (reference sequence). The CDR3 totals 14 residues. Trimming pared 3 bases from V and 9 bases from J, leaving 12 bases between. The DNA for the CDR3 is TGTGCCAGTAGTATCCTCTCTCTGTTTTCACCCCTCCACTTT. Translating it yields CASSILSLFSPLHF.

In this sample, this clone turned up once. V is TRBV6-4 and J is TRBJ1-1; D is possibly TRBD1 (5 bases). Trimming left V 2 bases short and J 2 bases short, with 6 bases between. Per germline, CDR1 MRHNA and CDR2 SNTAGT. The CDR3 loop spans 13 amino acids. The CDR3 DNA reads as TGTGCCAGCAGTGACCGGGACAACACTGAAGCTTTCTTT. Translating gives CASSDRDNTEAFF.

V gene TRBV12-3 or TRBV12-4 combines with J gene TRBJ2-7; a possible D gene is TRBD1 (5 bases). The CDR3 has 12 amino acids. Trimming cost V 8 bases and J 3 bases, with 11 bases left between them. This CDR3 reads CASGNTGYEQYF. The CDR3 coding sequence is TGTGCCAGCGGGAATACAGGCTACGAGCAGTACTTC.

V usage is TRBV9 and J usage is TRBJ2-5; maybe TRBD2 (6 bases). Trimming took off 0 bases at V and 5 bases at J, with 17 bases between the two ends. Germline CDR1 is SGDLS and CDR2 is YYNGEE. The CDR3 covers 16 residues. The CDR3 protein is CASSVAGSLAGETQYF. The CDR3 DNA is TGTGCCAGCAGCGTAGCCGGATCACTAGCCGGGGAGACCCAGTACTTC.

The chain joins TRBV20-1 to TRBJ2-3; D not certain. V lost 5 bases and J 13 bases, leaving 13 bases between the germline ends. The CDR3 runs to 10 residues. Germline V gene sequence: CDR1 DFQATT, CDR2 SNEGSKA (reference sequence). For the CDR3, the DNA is TGCAGTGCTTGGGATCTAAAGGAGTATTTT. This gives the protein CSAWDLKEYF.

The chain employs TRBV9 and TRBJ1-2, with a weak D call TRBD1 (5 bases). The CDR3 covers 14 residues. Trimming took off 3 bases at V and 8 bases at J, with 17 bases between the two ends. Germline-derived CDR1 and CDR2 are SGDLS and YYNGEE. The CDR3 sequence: CASSARGDSRGYTF. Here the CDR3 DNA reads TGTGCCAGCAGCGCGAGGGGAGACTCGAGGGGCTACACCTTC.

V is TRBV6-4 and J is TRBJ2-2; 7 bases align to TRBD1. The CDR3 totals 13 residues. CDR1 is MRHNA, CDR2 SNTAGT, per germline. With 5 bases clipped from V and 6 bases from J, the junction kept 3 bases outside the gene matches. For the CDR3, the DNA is TGTGCCAGCAGTCAGGGGGAAGCCGGGGAGCTGTTTTTT. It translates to CASSQGEAGELFF.

The chain's CDR3 is CASIFRGGLALQETQYF. The CDR3 DNA reads as TGCGCCAGCATTTTTCGGGGGGGCCTGGCCTTACAAGAGACCCAGTACTTC. V is TRBV10-1 and J is TRBJ2-5; 8 positions agree with TRBD2. Germline CDR1 reads WNHNN; CDR2 reads SYGVQD (reference sequence). The junction had 15 bases not matched to a gene; V was cut back by 7 bases and J by 2 bases. This CDR3 is built from 17 residues.

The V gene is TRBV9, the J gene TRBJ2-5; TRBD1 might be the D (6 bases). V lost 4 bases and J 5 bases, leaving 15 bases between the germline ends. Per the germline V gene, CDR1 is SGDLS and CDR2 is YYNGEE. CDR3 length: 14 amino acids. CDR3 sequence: CASSTQGTDETQYF. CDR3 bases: TGTGCCAGCAGCACACAGGGAACTGATGAGACCCAGTACTTC.

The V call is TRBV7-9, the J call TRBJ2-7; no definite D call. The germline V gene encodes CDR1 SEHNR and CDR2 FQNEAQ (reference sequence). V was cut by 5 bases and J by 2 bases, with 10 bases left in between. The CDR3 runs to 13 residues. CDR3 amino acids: CASSPQDAYEQYF. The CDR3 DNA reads TGTGCCAGCAGCCCCCAAGATGCCTACGAGCAGTACTTC.

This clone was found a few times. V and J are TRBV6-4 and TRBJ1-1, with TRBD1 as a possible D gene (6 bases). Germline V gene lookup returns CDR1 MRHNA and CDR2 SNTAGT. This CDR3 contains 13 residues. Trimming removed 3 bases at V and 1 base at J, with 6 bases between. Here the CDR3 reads CASSETGNTEAFF. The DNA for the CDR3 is TGTGCCAGCAGTGAGACAGGGAACACTGAAGCTTTCTTT.

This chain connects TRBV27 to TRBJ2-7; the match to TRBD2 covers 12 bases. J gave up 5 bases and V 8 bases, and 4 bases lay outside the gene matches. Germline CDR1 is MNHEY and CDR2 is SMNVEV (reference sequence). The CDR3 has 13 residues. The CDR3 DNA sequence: TGTGCCAGCCCGGGACTAGCGGGCCACGAGCAGTACTTC. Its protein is CASPGLAGHEQYF.

The CDR3 spells CSASGGLEKLFF. CDR3 nucleotide sequence: TGCAGTGCTAGTGGGGGACTTGAAAAACTGTTTTTT. The chain couples TRBV20-1 to TRBJ1-4, with a tentative D call TRBD1 (5 bases). The CDR3 spans 12 residues. With 3 bases removed from V and 7 bases from J, the gap between germline ends came to 9 bases. Germline CDR1 DFQATT, CDR2 SNEGSKA (reference sequence).

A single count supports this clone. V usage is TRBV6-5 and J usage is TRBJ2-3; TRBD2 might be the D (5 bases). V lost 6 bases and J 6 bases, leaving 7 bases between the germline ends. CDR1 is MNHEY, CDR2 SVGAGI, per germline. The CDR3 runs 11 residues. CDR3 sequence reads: CASRLGDTQYF. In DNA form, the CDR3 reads TGTGCCAGCAGACTAGGGGATACGCAGTATTTT.

The CDR3 coding sequence is TGTGCCAGCAGCAGGACAGTAATGAACACTGAAGCTTTCTTT. Encoded protein: CASSRTVMNTEAFF. The chain employs TRBV5-5 and TRBJ1-1; D may be TRBD1 (6 bases). V dropped 4 bases and J dropped 0 bases, with 10 bases sitting between them. This CDR3 is 14 amino acids long. Germline V lookup: CDR1 SGHKS, CDR2 YYEKEE (reference sequence).